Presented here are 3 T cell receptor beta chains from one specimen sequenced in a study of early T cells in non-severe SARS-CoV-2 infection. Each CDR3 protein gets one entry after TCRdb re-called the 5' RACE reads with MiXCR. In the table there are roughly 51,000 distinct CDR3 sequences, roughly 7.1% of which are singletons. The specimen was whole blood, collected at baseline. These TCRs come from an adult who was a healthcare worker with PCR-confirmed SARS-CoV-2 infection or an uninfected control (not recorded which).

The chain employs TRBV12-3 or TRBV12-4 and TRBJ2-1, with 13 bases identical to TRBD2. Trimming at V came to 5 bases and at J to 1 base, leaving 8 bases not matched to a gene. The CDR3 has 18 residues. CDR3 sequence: CASSRPTSGRTSYNEQFF. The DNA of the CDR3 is TGTGCCAGCAGTCGACCGACTAGCGGGAGGACTTCCTACAATGAGCAGTTCTTC.

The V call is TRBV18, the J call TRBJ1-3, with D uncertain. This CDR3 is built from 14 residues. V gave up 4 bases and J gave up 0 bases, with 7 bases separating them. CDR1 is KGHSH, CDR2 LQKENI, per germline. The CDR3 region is CASSLEISGNTIYF. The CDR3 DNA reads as TGTGCCAGCTCACTAGAAATCTCTGGAAACACCATATATTTT. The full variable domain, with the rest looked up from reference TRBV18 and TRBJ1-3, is NAGVMQNPRHLVRRRGQEARLRCSPMKGHSHVYWYRQLPEEGLKFMVYLQKENIIDESGMPKERFSAEFPKEGPSILRIQQVVRGDSAAYFCASSLEISGNTIYFGEGSWLTVV.

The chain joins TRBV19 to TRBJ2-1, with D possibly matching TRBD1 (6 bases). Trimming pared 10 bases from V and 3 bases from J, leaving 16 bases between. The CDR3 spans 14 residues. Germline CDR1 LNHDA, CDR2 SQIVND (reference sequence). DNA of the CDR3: TGTGCCATTTCACAGGGTGGTGACTACAATGAGCAGTTCTTC. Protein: CAISQGGDYNEQFF.